Listed below are T cell receptor beta chains from one sample, sequenced in a study of cytomegalovirus exposure and HLA in healthy donors. TCRdb keeps only in-frame clones here, not all; method: immunoSEQ multiplex PCR. The profile covers about 140,000 clones, with about 10% appearing a single time and approximately 1.7% taken by the ten largest. Sequenced sample: PBMCs. These receptors originate from a man in his fifties or sixties in good health and CMV-seronegative. CDR3s include the opening cysteine and the closing phenylalanine or tryptophan. The D gene is left open where the match is weak. Only some rows state a clone size, as once, few, many or a class for expanded clones.

>few|.|15|TRBJ2-3|TRBV5-1
CASSLEERGLDTQYF
TGCGCCAGCAGCTTGGAAGAAAGGGGATTGGATACGCAGTATTTT
>few|.|13|TRBJ2-7|TRBV27
CASSFSSSYEQYF
TGTGCCAGCAGTTTTTCCAGCTCCTACGAGCAGTACTTC
>.|.|16|TRBJ1-1|TRBV14
CASSPLRGAMNTEAFF
TGTGCCAGCAGCCCTCTCCGGGGGGCGATGAACACTGAAGCTTTCTTT
>.|.|13|TRBJ1-2|TRBV27
CASSPGQSYGYTF
TGTGCCAGCAGTCCAGGACAGAGCTATGGCTACACCTTC
>few|TRBD2|17|TRBJ2-3|TRBV7-3
CASSLAGGREGADTQYF
TGTGCCAGCAGCTTAGCGGGGGGGCGGGAAGGCGCAGATACGCAGTATTTT
>few|TRBD1|15|TRBJ2-5|TRBV11-2
CASSPTGAARETQYF
TGTGCCAGCAGCCCGACAGGGGCGGCGAGGGAGACCCAGTACTTC
>few|TRBD1|15|TRBJ2-5|TRBV7-9
CASSTNRGTQEAQYF
TGTGCCAGCAGCACTAACAGGGGAACCCAAGAGGCCCAGTACTTC
>.|TRBD1|14|TRBJ1-2|TRBV6-5
CASRGGQRYYGYTF
TGTGCCAGCAGGGGGGGACAGCGATACTATGGCTACACCTTC
>.|.|13|TRBJ2-7|TRBV6-5
CASRRETTYEQYF
TGTGCCAGCAGACGGGAGACCACCTACGAGCAGTACTTC
>few|TRBD1|13|TRBJ1-1|TRBV29-1
CSVIPTGAPGAFF
TGCAGCGTTATACCCACAGGGGCCCCGGGAGCTTTCTTT
>few|.|15|TRBJ2-6|TRBV10-1
CASSEGVSGANVLTF
TGCGCCAGCAGCGAGGGAGTCTCTGGGGCCAACGTCCTGACTTTC
>.|.|13|TRBJ2-7|TRBV30
CAWTVAGPYEQYF
TGTGCCTGGACGGTGGCAGGGCCCTACGAGCAGTACTTC
>.|.|24|TRBJ2-7|TRBV21-1
CASSKDYFEIEHLKGLRDSYEQYF
TGTGCCAGCAGCAAAGATTATTTTGAGATAGAACACTTAAAGGGACTCAGGGACTCCTACGAGCAGTACTTC
>.|TRBD2|16|TRBJ2-1|TRBV11-2
CASSLELAGEYNEQFF
TGTGCCAGCAGCTTAGAACTAGCGGGGGAGTACAATGAGCAGTTCTTC
>few|.|15|TRBJ2-5|TRBV5-4
CASSLAPDFMKTQYF
TGTGCCAGCAGCTTGGCCCCAGACTTTATGAAGACCCAGTACTTC
>.|.|14|TRBJ2-3|TRBV9
CASSVSGGLDTQYF
TGTGCCAGCAGCGTATCAGGGGGGTTGGATACGCAGTATTTT
>few|TRBD1|17|TRBJ1-3|TRBV25-1
CASSEAGQFSGGNTIYF
TGTGCCAGCAGTGAAGCGGGACAGTTCTCAGGAGGAAACACCATATATTTT
>.|.|12|TRBJ1-1|TRBV6-5
CASSSTYTEAFF
TGTGCCAGCAGTTCAACTTACACTGAAGCTTTCTTT
>.|TRBD1|13|TRBJ1-1|TRBV7-3
CASSQAGTGKAFF
TGTGCCAGCAGCCAGGCCGGGACAGGGAAAGCTTTCTTT
>.|.|15|TRBJ2-7|TRBV6-5
CASSLDSGDSYEQYF
TGTGCCAGCAGTCTGGACAGCGGAGACTCCTACGAGCAGTACTTC
>few|TRBD1|15|TRBJ1-5|TRBV7-2
CASSLAGQGRQPQHF
TGTGCCAGCAGCTTAGCCGGACAGGGAAGGCAGCCCCAGCATTTT
>.|TRBD2|16|TRBJ2-3|TRBV11-3
CASSLGGGRSTDTQYF
TGTGCCAGCAGCTTAGGAGGCGGGAGGAGCACAGATACGCAGTATTTT
>few|TRBD2|18|TRBJ2-5|TRBV4-1
CASSQDTNGRAASETQYF
TGCGCCAGCAGCCAAGATACGAACGGGAGGGCCGCGAGTGAGACCCAGTACTTC
>.|.|13|TRBJ1-2|TRBV5-8
CASSAYTNYGYTF
TGTGCCAGCAGCGCTTACACTAACTATGGCTACACCTTC
>few|TRBD2|20|TRBJ2-3|TRBV5-1
CASSLDPTLLAGGSTDTQYF
TGCGCCAGCAGCCTGGACCCGACCCTCCTAGCGGGAGGTAGCACAGATACGCAGTATTTT
>.|TRBD1|14|TRBJ2-7|TRBV7-9
CASSSFGTVTEQYF
TGTGCCAGCAGCTCTTTCGGGACAGTCACCGAGCAGTACTTC
>few|TRBD1|15|TRBJ1-4|TRBV19
CASTASTGGDEKLFF
TGTGCCAGTACCGCATCGACAGGGGGGGACGAAAAACTGTTTTTT
>few|.|13|TRBJ1-4|TRBV7-9
CASNLQAGEKLFF
TGTGCCAGCAACTTGCAGGCGGGGGAAAAACTGTTTTTT
>.|TRBD1|16|TRBJ2-7|TRBV6-6
CASTPGPGGGRNEQYF
TGTGCCAGCACCCCGGGCCCAGGGGGCGGTAGGAACGAGCAGTACTTC
>few|.|16|TRBJ1-2|TRBV27
CASSLEGGQGPKGYTF
TGTGCCAGCAGTTTAGAGGGTGGTCAGGGGCCTAAGGGCTACACCTTC
>.|.|11|TRBJ1-1|TRBV6-5
CASSRHGEAFF
TGTGCCAGCAGCCGACATGGTGAAGCTTTCTTT
>few|TRBD1|14|TRBJ1-1|TRBV15
CATSRPDRGTEAFF
TGTGCCACCAGCAGACCAGACAGGGGCACTGAAGCTTTCTTT
>few|TRBD1|13|TRBJ2-1|TRBV29-1
CSLVVTGSDEQFF
TGCAGCCTGGTGGTGACAGGGAGCGATGAGCAGTTCTTC
>.|.|14|TRBJ2-5|TRBV6-1
CASSVALGGETQYF
TGTGCCAGCAGTGTGGCTCTGGGAGGAGAGACCCAGTACTTC
>few|.|15|TRBJ1-1|TRBV19
CASSIWGGSGTEAFF
TGTGCCAGTAGTATATGGGGCGGCTCGGGCACTGAAGCTTTCTTT
>.|.|12|TRBJ1-2|TRBV29-1
CSVDSQDYGYTF
TGCAGCGTTGATAGCCAAGACTATGGCTACACCTTC
>few|TRBD2|14|TRBJ2-3|TRBV10-3
CAARSSGATDTQYF
TGTGCCGCACGAAGTAGCGGGGCCACAGATACGCAGTATTTT
>.|.|16|TRBJ1-3|TRBV25-1
CASSEGYRLSGNTIYF
TGTGCCAGCAGTGAAGGTTACAGGCTCTCTGGAAACACCATATATTTT
>few|.|14|TRBJ1-1|TRBV19
CASSIAAGSTEAFF
TGTGCCAGTAGTATCGCGGCCGGCAGCACTGAAGCTTTCTTT
>.|TRBD2|15|TRBJ2-7|TRBV7-2
CASSLRAGGPYEQYF
TGTGCCAGCAGCCTACGGGCGGGAGGCCCCTACGAGCAGTACTTC
>few|.|17|TRBJ1-6|TRBV5-1
CASSFGVGGDDNSPLHF
TGCGCCAGCAGCTTTGGGGTGGGGGGGGATGACAATTCACCCCTCCACTTT
>few|TRBD2|15|TRBJ2-7|TRBV6-1
CASSREIRGAYEQYF
TGTGCCAGCAGTAGGGAAATACGGGGGGCCTACGAGCAGTACTTC
>few|TRBD1|15|TRBJ1-4|TRBV5-1
CASSPTGQSNEKLFF
TGCGCCAGCAGCCCTACGGGACAGTCTAATGAAAAACTGTTTTTT
>few|TRBD1|17|TRBJ2-3|TRBV4-1
CASSQDLTGTGLDTQYF
TGCGCCAGCAGCCAAGATTTGACCGGGACAGGATTAGATACGCAGTATTTT
>.|TRBD2|13|TRBJ2-7|TRBV28
CASFKRETYEQYF
TGTGCCAGCTTTAAGCGGGAGACTTACGAGCAGTACTTC
>many|.|14|TRBJ1-5|TRBV2
CASRRSNSNQPQHF
TGTGCCAGCAGGAGAAGCAATAGCAATCAGCCCCAGCATTTT
>few|TRBD2|17|TRBJ2-5|TRBV9
CASSLAPTSGGRETQYF
TGTGCCAGCAGCCTAGCCCCGACTAGCGGGGGAAGAGAGACCCAGTACTTC
>.|TRBD1|15|TRBJ1-3|TRBV28
CASSPGTGAGNTIYF
TGTGCCAGTTCGCCCGGGACAGGGGCCGGAAACACCATATATTTT
>few|TRBD2|14|TRBJ2-7|TRBV27
CASSTGGRSNEQYF
TGTGCCAGCAGTACGGGCGGGAGATCCAACGAGCAGTACTTC
>.|.|16|TRBJ2-3|TRBV5-4
CASSRPGQGATDTQYF
TGTGCCAGCAGCAGGCCGGGACAAGGGGCCACAGATACGCAGTATTTT
>.|TRBD1|16|TRBJ1-5|TRBV19
CASSPTGTGGFQPQHF
TGTGCCAGTAGTCCGACCGGGACAGGGGGCTTTCAGCCCCAGCATTTT
>few|.|12|TRBJ2-1|TRBV19
CASSIRLNEQFF
TGTGCCAGTAGTATACGGTTAAATGAGCAGTTCTTC
>.|TRBD1|16|TRBJ1-1|TRBV5-1
CASSTWGQGVKTEAFF
TGCGCCAGCTCGACCTGGGGGCAGGGGGTGAAAACTGAAGCTTTCTTT
>once|.|17|TRBJ1-5|TRBV19
CASTHSGGQRRLEPQHF
TGTGCCAGTACCCATTCGGGGGGGCAGAGGCGATTGGAGCCCCAGCATTTT